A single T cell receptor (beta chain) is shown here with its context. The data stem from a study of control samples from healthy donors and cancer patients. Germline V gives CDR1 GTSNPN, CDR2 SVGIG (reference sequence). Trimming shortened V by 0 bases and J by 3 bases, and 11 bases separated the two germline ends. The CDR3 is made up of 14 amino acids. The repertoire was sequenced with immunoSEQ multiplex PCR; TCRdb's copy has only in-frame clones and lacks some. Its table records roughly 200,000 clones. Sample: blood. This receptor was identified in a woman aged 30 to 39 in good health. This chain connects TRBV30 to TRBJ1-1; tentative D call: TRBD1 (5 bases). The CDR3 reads CAWSVGGRHTEAFF. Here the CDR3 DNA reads TGTGCCTGGAGTGTGGGGGGTCGACACACTGAAGCTTTCTTT.